What follows are 20 T cell receptor beta chains derived from one specimen sequenced in a study of radiation and T cells in renal cell carcinoma. The protocol was immunoSEQ multiplex PCR, while the TCRdb copy is restricted to in-frame clones and leaves out a portion. The sample contains more than 8,500 clones, roughly 63% of which appear only once. Treatment noted: treatment-naive control, cytoreductive nephrectomy. The starting material was tumor tissue, obtained from a patient whose treatment was nephrectomy without radiotherapy. Every receptor here comes from a man in his 60s with renal cell carcinoma.

This clone was found a few times. V usage is TRBV4-1 and J usage is TRBJ2-5, with a possible D match to TRBD1 (5 bases). Trimming left V 6 bases short and J 2 bases short, with 25 bases between. Germline assignment: CDR1 MGHRA and CDR2 YSYEKL. The CDR3 runs 18 residues. The CDR3 DNA sequence: TGCGCCAGCAGTCGAAATTTTAATCCGGACACTCAACAAGAGACCCAGTACTTC. Amino acid sequence: CASSRNFNPDTQQETQYF.

V gene TRBV25-1 combines with J gene TRBJ2-5; D gene ambiguous. CDR1 and CDR2 from the germline V gene are MGHDK and SYGVNS. CDR3 length: 14 residues. V was trimmed by 4 bases and J by 1 base, leaving 10 bases between them. CDR3 DNA sequence: TGTGCCAGCAGTGGCCTAGGATTCCAAGAGACCCAGTACTTC. This sequence encodes CASSGLGFQETQYF.

This clone was picked up one time. CDR3 coding DNA: TGCGCCAGCAGTGTGCTTGCGGGGGGGCCTTTAGACATTCAGTACTTC. It codes for CASSVLAGGPLDIQYF. This rearrangement joins TRBV10-2 to TRBJ2-4, with 9 bases fitting TRBD2. CDR3 size: 16 residues. The V gene end was trimmed by 4 bases and the J gene end by 8 bases; junction bases not matched to a gene: 12. Per germline, CDR1 WSHSY and CDR2 SAAADI.

V gene TRBV11-3 combines with J gene TRBJ2-2, with TRBD2 as a possible D gene (5 bases). Per germline, CDR1 SGHNT and CDR2 YENEEA. Trimming pared 4 bases from V and 4 bases from J, leaving 10 bases between. This CDR3 is built from 14 residues. The CDR3 reads CASSSGLFTGELFF. The CDR3 region has the DNA TGTGCCAGCAGCTCCGGACTTTTCACCGGGGAGCTGTTTTTT.

The chain joins TRBV28 to TRBJ2-7; D unclear. This CDR3 region has 20 residues. Per the germline V gene, CDR1 is MDHEN and CDR2 is SYDVKM. The ends were cut back, 5 bases at V and 3 bases at J, with 32 bases in the middle. The CDR3: CASSKLQHPYEPPPLYEQYF. The DNA for the CDR3 is TGTGCCAGCAGTAAGCTACAACACCCCTACGAACCTCCACCCCTCTACGAGCAGTACTTC.

V and J are TRBV28 and TRBJ1-1; D is perhaps TRBD1 (5 bases). This CDR3 has 13 residues. Germline CDR1 is MDHEN and CDR2 is SYDVKM. Trimming stripped 8 bases from V and 4 bases from J, with 14 bases between. The CDR3 DNA reads as TGTGCCAGCCGGGACCGTACCCTCACTGAAGCTTTCTTT. This encodes CASRDRTLTEAFF. Based on the CDR3 plus reference TRBV28 and TRBJ1-1, the full variable domain is DVKVTQSSRYLVKRTGEKVFLECVQDMDHENMFWYRQDPGLGLRLIYFSYDVKMKEKGDIPEGYSVSREKKERFSLILESASTNQTSMYLCASRDRTLTEAFFGQGTRLTVV.

This clone was recorded once. V is TRBV29-1 and J is TRBJ1-3; D is unclear. Between the trimmed V and J ends, which lost 7 bases and 0 bases, there was a span of 10 bases. Germline assignment: CDR1 SQVTM and CDR2 ANQGSEA. The CDR3 is 13 residues long. CDR3 sequence (DNA): TGCAGCGCCGACACACGCTCTGGAAACACCATATATTTT. Encoded protein: CSADTRSGNTIYF.

The chain couples TRBV6-5 to TRBJ2-1, with unresolved D. Per the germline V gene, CDR1 is MNHEY and CDR2 is SVGAGI. V was cut by 6 bases and J by 6 bases, with 9 bases left in between. This CDR3 has 12 amino acids. CDR3 in amino acids: CASRATFNEQFF. The CDR3 DNA follows: TGTGCCAGCAGGGCGACTTTCAATGAGCAGTTCTTC.

This CDR3 is CASSQGGQPQHF. The CDR3 DNA follows: TGTGCCAGCAGCCAGGGAGGTCAGCCCCAGCATTTT. The chain has TRBV9 and TRBJ1-5; TRBD1 might be the D (5 bases). CDR1 and CDR2 from the germline V gene are SGDLS and YYNGEE. V shed 4 bases and J shed 6 bases, with 8 bases lying between them. The CDR3 contains 12 residues.

J is TRBJ2-1 and V is TRBV11-2; D is perhaps TRBD1 (7 bases). Germline lookup yields CDR1 SGHAT and CDR2 FQNNGV. V shed 0 bases and J shed 2 bases, with 8 bases lying between them. This CDR3 has 15 amino acids. The chain's CDR3 is CASSLDRGAYNEQFF. CDR3 in DNA: TGTGCCAGCAGCTTAGACAGGGGGGCCTACAATGAGCAGTTCTTC.

Concerning this clone itself: No conserved phenylalanine or tryptophan is present at the end of the CDR3, so a read error is the likely explanation. It is unclear where the CDR3 begins or ends on the DNA, so no DNA is shown, and the CDR3 is as TCRdb lists it. V is TRBV21-1 and J is TRBJ2-7. TRBV21-1 is shown as a pseudogene. The CDR3 has 11 residues if both end residues are counted. The CDR3 sequence: CASSPRSGTAG.

V usage is TRBV29-1 and J usage is TRBJ2-4; D not certain. CDR1 and CDR2 (germline): SQVTM, ANQGSEA. The CDR3 has 14 amino acids. The ends were cut back, 7 bases at V and 1 base at J, with 14 bases in the middle. The CDR3 loop reads CSAVSRRAKNIQYF. The CDR3 DNA is TGCAGCGCCGTATCGCGTAGGGCCAAAAACATTCAGTACTTC.

The rearrangement joins TRBV7-2 to TRBJ2-3; maybe TRBD2 (6 bases). Trimming shortened V by 3 bases and J by 2 bases, and 12 bases separated the two germline ends. Germline assignment: CDR1 SGHTA and CDR2 FQGNSA. The CDR3 is 15 residues long. The CDR3 nucleotides are TGTGCCAGCAGCTTCACACTAGCCCCCACAGATACGCAGTATTTT. It encodes CASSFTLAPTDTQYF.

Comments on this clone: Sequence at one end of the junction differs from germline and may be a read error. The CDR3 loop reads CASSLGHSYGSPLHF. In DNA form, the CDR3 reads TGTGCCAGCAGTTTGGGACACAGTTATGGTTCACCCCTCCACTTT. The chain combines TRBV5-4 with TRBJ1-6; TRBD1 might be the D (6 bases). This CDR3 region has 15 residues. Germline-derived CDR1 and CDR2 are SGHNT and YYREEE (reference sequence).

The CDR3 coding sequence is TGTGCCTGGAATAAGGACTCTGGAAACACCATATATTTT. Its translation is CAWNKDSGNTIYF. The rearrangement joins TRBV30 to TRBJ1-3; the D is unclear. Germline-derived CDR1 and CDR2 are GTSNPN and SVGIG (reference sequence). The length of the CDR3 is 13 residues. Trimming took off 4 bases at V and 0 bases at J, with 7 bases between the two ends.

This rearrangement joins TRBV7-8 to TRBJ2-1; 7 bases align to TRBD1. The CDR3 totals 13 residues. The trim removed 1 base at V and 12 bases at J, leaving 6 bases unmatched. The V gene's germline CDR1 is SGHVS and CDR2 FQNEAQ. CDR3 residues: CASSLEDRRRQFF. CDR3 DNA sequence: TGTGCCAGCAGCTTAGAGGACAGGAGAAGGCAGTTCTTC.

The chain has TRBV5-1 and TRBJ2-1; D might be TRBD2 (6 bases). V lost 4 bases and J lost 4, with 12 bases in between. This CDR3 is 14 amino acids long. Germline CDR1 SGHRS, CDR2 YFSETQ. In DNA, the CDR3 is TGCGCCAGCAGCAAATCTGGGACTTACAATGAGCAGTTCTTC. The encoded protein is CASSKSGTYNEQFF.

The chain is built from TRBV5-1 and TRBJ2-1; 7 nucleotides agree with TRBD1. Germline trimming cut 6 bases from V and 0 bases from J; bases unmatched to any gene: 3. Germline V gene lookup returns CDR1 SGHRS and CDR2 YFSETQ. The CDR3 runs 14 residues. The CDR3 protein is CASISGGSYNEQFF. CDR3 DNA: TGCGCCAGCATATCAGGGGGCTCCTACAATGAGCAGTTCTTC.

V is TRBV15 and J is TRBJ1-2; 10 bases are shared with TRBD1. After removal of 0 bases from V and 5 bases from J, the junction contained 3 bases not matched to a gene. Germline V CDR1 and CDR2: LNHNV, YYDKDF (reference sequence). This CDR3 is built from 15 residues. The CDR3 reads CATSRERGQGYGYTF. As DNA, the CDR3 is TGTGCCACCAGCAGAGAGAGGGGACAGGGGTATGGCTACACCTTC.

CDR3 in amino acids: CASSSSPGFGDNEQFF. The CDR3 DNA reads as TGTGCCAGCAGCTCATCCCCAGGGTTTGGGGACAATGAGCAGTTCTTC. The genes are TRBV7-2 and TRBJ2-1, with D maybe TRBD1 (5 bases). The length of the CDR3 is 16 residues. Germline CDR1 and CDR2: SGHTA and FQGNSA. Trimming stripped 4 bases from V and 5 bases from J, with 18 bases between.